This T cell receptor (beta chain) was documented in a study of T-cell reconstitution after alpha-beta-depleted transplantation in children. For TCRbeta, the library was prepared with unique molecular identifiers. One entry per CDR3 protein, called by TCRdb with MiXCR from the PCR reads. Here the sample spans approximately 240,000 distinct CDR3 sequences, more than 7.5% being singletons. Of note for this clonotype: One junction end disagrees with the germline gene, perhaps due to a read error.

The CDR3 length is 16 residues. Germline CDR1 and CDR2: DFQATT and SNEGSKA (reference sequence). This chain connects TRBV20-1 to TRBJ1-2; unclear D gene. Sequences were derived from PBMCs from the stem cell graft donor, sampled from the stem cell graft. The clonotype was recovered from a human donor who donated a stem cell graft to a child with SCID. As DNA, the CDR3 is TGCAGTGCTAGAGACCCCGGGATTTCGTTCAACTATGGCTTCACCTTC. Its translation is CSARDPGISFNYGFTF.